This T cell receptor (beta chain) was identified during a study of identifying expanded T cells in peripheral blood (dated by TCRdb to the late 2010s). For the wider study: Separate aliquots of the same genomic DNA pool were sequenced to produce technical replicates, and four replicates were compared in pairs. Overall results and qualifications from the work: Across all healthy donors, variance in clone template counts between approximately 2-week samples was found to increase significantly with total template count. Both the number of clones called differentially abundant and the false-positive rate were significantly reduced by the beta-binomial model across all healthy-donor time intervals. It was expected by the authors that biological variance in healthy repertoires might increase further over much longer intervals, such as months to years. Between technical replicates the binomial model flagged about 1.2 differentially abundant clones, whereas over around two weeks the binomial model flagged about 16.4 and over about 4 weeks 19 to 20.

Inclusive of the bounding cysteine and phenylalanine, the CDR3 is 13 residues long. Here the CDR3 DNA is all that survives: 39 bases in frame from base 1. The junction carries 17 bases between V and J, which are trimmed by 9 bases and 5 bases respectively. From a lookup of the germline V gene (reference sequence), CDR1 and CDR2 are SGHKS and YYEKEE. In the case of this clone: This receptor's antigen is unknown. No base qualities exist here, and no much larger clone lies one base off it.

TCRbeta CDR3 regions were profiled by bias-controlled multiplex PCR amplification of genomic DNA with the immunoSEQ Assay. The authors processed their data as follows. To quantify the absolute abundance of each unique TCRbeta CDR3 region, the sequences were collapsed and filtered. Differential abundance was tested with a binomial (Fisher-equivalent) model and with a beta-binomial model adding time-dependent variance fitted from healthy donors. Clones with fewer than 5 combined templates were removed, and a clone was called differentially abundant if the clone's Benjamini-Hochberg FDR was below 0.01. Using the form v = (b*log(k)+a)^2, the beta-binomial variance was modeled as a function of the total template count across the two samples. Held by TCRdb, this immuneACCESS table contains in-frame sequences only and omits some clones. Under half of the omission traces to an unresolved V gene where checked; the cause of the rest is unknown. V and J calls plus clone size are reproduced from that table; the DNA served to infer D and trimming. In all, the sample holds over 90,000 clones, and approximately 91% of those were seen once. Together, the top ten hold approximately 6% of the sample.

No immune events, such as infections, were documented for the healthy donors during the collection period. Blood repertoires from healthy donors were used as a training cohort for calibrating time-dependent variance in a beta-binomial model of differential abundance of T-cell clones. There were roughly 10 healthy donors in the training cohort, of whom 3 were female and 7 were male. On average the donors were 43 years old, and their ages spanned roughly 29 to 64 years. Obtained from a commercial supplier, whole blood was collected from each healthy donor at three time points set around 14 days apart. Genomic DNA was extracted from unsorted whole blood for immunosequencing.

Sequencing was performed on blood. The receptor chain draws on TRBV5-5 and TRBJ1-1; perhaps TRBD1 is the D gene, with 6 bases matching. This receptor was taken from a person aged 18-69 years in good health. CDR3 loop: CAITMDTGTEAFF. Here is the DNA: TGTGCCATAACGATGGACACAGGGACTGAAGCTTTCTTT. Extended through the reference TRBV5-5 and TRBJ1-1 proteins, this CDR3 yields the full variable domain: DAGVTQSPTHLIKTRGQQVTLRCSPISGHKSVSWYQQVLGQGPQFIFQYYEKEERGRGNFPDRFSARQFPNYSSELNVNALLLGDSALYLCAITMDTGTEAFFGQGTRLTVV.